The 22 T cell receptor beta chains in this list originate from one sample, sequenced in a study of blood T cell repertoires in COVID-19. Assay used: immunoSEQ multiplex PCR; TCRdb lists only in-frame clones, some missing. The repertoire holds fewer than 250,000 clones, with around 89% as singletons. Input material: PBMCs or T cells enriched from blood (not recorded which). The source of these receptors is a man aged 25-45 years who had been exposed to COVID-19.

The chain couples TRBV4-1 to TRBJ1-3; 7 bases are a match to TRBD1. The length of the CDR3 is 19 residues. The trim removed 6 bases at V and 0 bases at J, leaving 17 bases unmatched. The V gene's germline CDR1 is MGHRA and CDR2 YSYEKL. The DNA of the CDR3 is TGCGCCAGCAGACCTAGAGGGGGCCTAGCCTATTCCTCTGGAAACACCATATATTTT. Its translation is CASRPRGGLAYSSGNTIYF.

This clone is a singleton in its sample. The V call is TRBV12-3 or TRBV12-4, the J call TRBJ2-7; perhaps TRBD2 as D (5 bases). With 3 bases removed from V and 6 bases from J, the gap between germline ends came to 12 bases. The CDR3 totals 13 residues. The CDR3 spells CASSLEAVGEQYF. DNA of the CDR3: TGTGCCAGCAGTTTGGAGGCGGTCGGCGAGCAGTACTTC.

V is TRBV19 and J is TRBJ2-2, with 8 bases that match TRBD1. The CDR3 contains 14 residues. Germline values: CDR1 LNHDA, CDR2 SQIVND (reference sequence). Trimming removed 5 bases from V and 8 bases from J; junction bases left unmatched: 7. The CDR3 DNA sequence: TGTGCCAGTAGTGACGGACAGGGAAAAGGGGAGCTGTTTTTT. Its translation: CASSDGQGKGELFF.

The chain joins TRBV2 to TRBJ1-2, with 9 bases identical to TRBD1. Trimming removed 5 bases from V and 5 bases from J; junction bases left unmatched: 9. The CDR3 length is 15 residues. The germline V gene encodes CDR1 SNHLY and CDR2 FYNNEI. The CDR3 here is CASSTAGTGRYGYTF. The CDR3 DNA reads TGTGCCAGCAGTACCGCCGGGACAGGGAGATATGGCTACACCTTC. The full variable domain, in which reference TRBV2 and TRBJ1-2 provide the parts outside the CDR3, is EPEVTQTPSHQVTQMGQEVILRCVPISNHLYFYWYRQILGQKVEFLVSFYNNEISEKSEIFDDQFSVERPDGSNFTLKIRSTKLEDSAMYFCASSTAGTGRYGYTFGSGTRLTVV.

CDR3 residues: CASSLAPTLAGASYEQYF. Written as DNA, the CDR3 is TGTGCCAGCAGCTTAGCCCCTACTCTAGCGGGGGCCTCCTACGAGCAGTACTTC. V gene TRBV11-1 combines with J gene TRBJ2-7, with 10 bases fitting TRBD2. The CDR3 covers 18 residues. Germline lookup yields CDR1 SGHAT and CDR2 FQDESV (reference sequence). V trimming: 0 bases; J trimming: 0 bases; junction bases outside the gene matches: 8. The whole variable domain, filled in from reference TRBV11-1 and TRBJ2-7, reads EAEVAQSPRYKITEKSQAVAFWCDPISGHATLYWYRQILGQGPELLVQFQDESVVDDSQLPKDRFSAERLKGVDSTLKIQPAELGDSAMYLCASSLAPTLAGASYEQYFGPGTRLTVT.

A note on this clone: Distinct nucleotide sequences in the sample also encode this CDR3. This rearrangement joins TRBV7-6 to TRBJ2-5; possible D gene TRBD2, 7 bases. V lost 3 bases and J lost 5, with 10 bases in between. This CDR3 is 13 amino acids long. Germline loops: CDR1 SGHVS, CDR2 FNYEAQ. CDR3 sequence (DNA): TGTGCCAGCAGCTTGGGGGGGCAGGAGACCCAGTACTTC. Its translation: CASSLGGQETQYF. The variable domain in full, completed from reference TRBV7-6 and TRBJ2-5, reads GAGVSQSPRYKVTKRGQDVALRCDPISGHVSLYWYRQALGQGPEFLTYFNYEAQQDKSGLPNDRFSAERPEGSISTLTIQRTEQRDSAMYRCASSLGGQETQYFGPGTRLLVL.

The V and J genes are TRBV3-1 (or the pseudogene TRBV3-2) and TRBJ1-2, with 11 positions matching TRBD1. This CDR3 comprises 15 residues. Germline CDR1 reads LGHDT; CDR2 reads YNNKEL (reference sequence). V lost 4 bases and J lost 3; bases outside the gene matches: 4. CDR3 protein: CASSPGTGGDYGYTF. The CDR3 nucleotides are TGTGCCAGCAGCCCCGGGACAGGGGGAGACTATGGCTACACCTTC.

V and J are TRBV2 and TRBJ1-2; D is undetermined. This CDR3 is built from 14 residues. Germline V lookup: CDR1 SNHLY, CDR2 FYNNEI. V lost 8 bases and J lost 6, with 19 bases in between. The CDR3 sequence is CASLTRPGAHGYTF. The CDR3 DNA follows: TGTGCCAGCCTAACCCGCCCCGGAGCCCATGGCTACACCTTC. Filled out from reference TRBV2 and TRBJ1-2, the complete variable domain reads EPEVTQTPSHQVTQMGQEVILRCVPISNHLYFYWYRQILGQKVEFLVSFYNNEISEKSEIFDDQFSVERPDGSNFTLKIRSTKLEDSAMYFCASLTRPGAHGYTFGSGTRLTVV.

The chain couples TRBV29-1 to TRBJ2-7, with a weak D call TRBD2 (6 bases). The V gene's germline CDR1 is SQVTM and CDR2 ANQGSEA. The length of the CDR3 is 15 residues. Trimming took off 7 bases at V and 0 bases at J, with 19 bases between the two ends. The CDR3 reads CSAVGGERSSYEQYF. The CDR3 bases are TGCAGCGCCGTGGGGGGAGAAAGGAGCTCCTACGAGCAGTACTTC.

The chain links TRBV11-3 to TRBJ2-5; D perhaps matches TRBD1 (5 bases). The CDR3 sequence is 13 residues long. CDR1 and CDR2 (germline): SGHNT, YENEEA. V lost 6 bases and J 5 bases, leaving 13 bases between the germline ends. The CDR3 loop is CASSLIAGETQYF. CDR3 in DNA: TGTGCCAGCAGTCTGATAGCAGGGGAGACCCAGTACTTC.

The V and J genes are TRBV5-4 and TRBJ2-1; 7 bases match TRBD1. The J segment lost 4 bases and the V segment lost 7 bases, leaving 11 bases of the junction unmatched. This CDR3 contains 15 residues. Germline loops: CDR1 SGHNT, CDR2 YYREEE (reference sequence). This CDR3 is CASVRGPQPYNEQFF. The CDR3 DNA reads as TGTGCCAGCGTTAGGGGGCCCCAACCATACAATGAGCAGTTCTTC.

The chain couples TRBV3-1 (or the pseudogene TRBV3-2) to TRBJ2-7; 8 bases align to TRBD2. Germline V lookup: CDR1 LGHDT, CDR2 YNNKEL (reference sequence). The CDR3 runs to 15 residues. Unmatched junction bases numbered 7, after V lost 4 bases and J lost 2 bases. CDR3 protein: CASSPQAGGPYEQYF. CDR3 nucleotides: TGTGCCAGCAGCCCCCAGGCGGGGGGTCCCTACGAGCAGTACTTC.

A single count supports this clone. The rearrangement joins TRBV19 to TRBJ2-5, with D perhaps TRBD1 (5 bases). CDR3 size: 14 residues. Germline lookup yields CDR1 LNHDA and CDR2 SQIVND (reference sequence). Deletions cut 1 base from V and 2 bases from J, with 8 bases between. As DNA, the CDR3 is TGTGCCAGTAGTATAGGGGGCAGTCAAGAGACCCAGTACTTC. Its translation: CASSIGGSQETQYF.

The chain uses TRBV7-9 and TRBJ2-7; possibly TRBD2 for D (5 bases). The CDR3 covers 13 residues. Germline lookup yields CDR1 SEHNR and CDR2 FQNEAQ (reference sequence). The V end lost 5 bases, the J end lost 6 bases, and 14 bases lay between the germline ends. The CDR3 here is CASSLYRLTEQYF. DNA of the CDR3: TGTGCCAGCAGCCTCTACAGACTAACCGAGCAGTACTTC. The variable domain in full, completed from reference TRBV7-9 and TRBJ2-7, reads DTGVSQNPRHKITKRGQNVTFRCDPISEHNRLYWYRQTLGQGPEFLTYFQNEAQLEKSRLLSDRFSAERPKGSFSTLEIQRTEQGDSAMYLCASSLYRLTEQYFGPGTRLTVT.

The chain couples TRBV5-5 to TRBJ1-3; D gene ambiguous. This CDR3 comprises 15 residues. V dropped 0 bases and J dropped 6 bases, with 13 bases sitting between them. In germline, CDR1 is SGHKS, CDR2 YYEKEE (reference sequence). The DNA for the CDR3 is TGTGCCAGCAGCTTGGAGGGAGGGAGGTTAAACACCATATATTTT. This gives the protein CASSLEGGRLNTIYF.

The chain combines TRBV19 with TRBJ2-1, with a possible D match to TRBD2 (7 bases). The CDR3 loop spans 15 amino acids. Trimming removed 1 base at V and 4 bases at J, with 11 bases between. Germline CDR1 is LNHDA and CDR2 is SQIVND (reference sequence). CDR3 bases: TGTGCCAGTAGTATAGGCAGGGGAGGGTACAATGAGCAGTTCTTC. Encoded protein: CASSIGRGGYNEQFF.

The V gene is TRBV10-2, the J gene TRBJ2-7; tentatively, D is TRBD1 (5 bases). V was trimmed by 6 bases and J by 0 bases, leaving 12 bases between them. The CDR3 extends over 14 amino acids. The germline V gene has CDR1 WSHSY and CDR2 SAAADI. CDR3 sequence reads: CASRGQHLSYEQYF. The CDR3 nucleotides read TGCGCCAGCAGGGGGCAGCACCTCTCCTACGAGCAGTACTTC.

V and J are TRBV5-1 and TRBJ2-2; TRBD1 matches 7 bases. The V gene's germline CDR1 is SGHRS and CDR2 YFSETQ. Trimming at V came to 2 bases and at J to 7 bases, leaving 11 bases not matched to a gene. The CDR3 sequence is 16 residues long. The CDR3 nucleotides read TGCGCCAGCAGCTTTTACCGGGACAGTTCGGGCGGGGAGCTGTTTTTT. This gives the protein CASSFYRDSSGGELFF.

In regard to this clone: It is unclear where the CDR3 begins or ends on the DNA, so no DNA is shown, and the CDR3 is as TCRdb lists it. The V gene is TRBV21-1, the J gene TRBJ1-5; the DNA was not compared with TRBD1, the D call given in the table. TRBV21-1 is classified as a pseudogene. A total of 21 residues make up the CDR3, ends included. CDR3 region: CASSKVGQGAQVRISNQPQHF.

The chain combines TRBV7-2 with TRBJ2-3; 7 nucleotides match TRBD1. V lost 1 base to trimming and J lost 8 bases; unmatched junction nucleotides: 9. The CDR3 has 15 residues. CDR1 and CDR2 (germline): SGHTA, FQGNSA. In DNA form, the CDR3 reads TGTGCCAGCAGCTTAGGCGACAGGGCCAGAGGTACGCAGTATTTT. Its translation: CASSLGDRARGTQYF. Based on the CDR3 plus reference TRBV7-2 and TRBJ2-3, the full variable domain is GAGVSQSPSNKVTEKGKDVELRCDPISGHTALYWYRQSLGQGLEFLIYFQGNSAPDKSGLPSDRFSAERTGGSVSTLTIQRTQQEDSAVYLCASSLGDRARGTQYFGPGTRLTVL.

V and J are TRBV5-1 and TRBJ2-1; the match to TRBD1 covers 9 bases. CDR1 and CDR2 from the germline V gene are SGHRS and YFSETQ. This CDR3 region has 17 residues. V dropped 1 base and J dropped 0; count of bases not matched to a gene: 5. CDR3 in DNA: TGCGCCAGCAGCTTGACTGGGACAGGGAGCTCCTACAATGAGCAGTTCTTC. It is translated as CASSLTGTGSSYNEQFF. Complete variable domain (other parts from reference TRBV5-1 and TRBJ2-1): KAGVTQTPRYLIKTRGQQVTLSCSPISGHRSVSWYQQTPGQGLQFLFEYFSETQRNKGNFPGRFSGRQFSNSRSEMNVSTLELGDSALYLCASSLTGTGSSYNEQFFGPGTRLTVL.

As concerns this clone: Other nucleotide sequences from this sample produce the same CDR3. The chain is built from TRBV2 and TRBJ2-7; the D gene is possibly TRBD2 (6 bases). Germline V gene sequence: CDR1 SNHLY, CDR2 FYNNEI. Trimming pared 0 bases from V and 4 bases from J, leaving 10 bases between. CDR3 size: 14 residues. Here the CDR3 DNA reads TGTGCCAGCAGTGAAGCGGGAGGTCCATACGAGCAGTACTTC. This encodes CASSEAGGPYEQYF.